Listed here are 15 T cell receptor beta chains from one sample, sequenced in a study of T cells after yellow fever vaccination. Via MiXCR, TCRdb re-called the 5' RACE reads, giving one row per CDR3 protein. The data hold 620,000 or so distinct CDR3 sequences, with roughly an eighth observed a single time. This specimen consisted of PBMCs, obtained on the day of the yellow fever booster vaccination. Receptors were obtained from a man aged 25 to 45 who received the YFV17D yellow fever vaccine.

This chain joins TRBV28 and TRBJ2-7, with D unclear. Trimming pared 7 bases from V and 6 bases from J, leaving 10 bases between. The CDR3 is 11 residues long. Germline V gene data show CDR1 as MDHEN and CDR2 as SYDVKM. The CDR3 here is CASKTSREQYF. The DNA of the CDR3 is TGTGCCAGCAAGACGTCCCGCGAGCAGTACTTC.

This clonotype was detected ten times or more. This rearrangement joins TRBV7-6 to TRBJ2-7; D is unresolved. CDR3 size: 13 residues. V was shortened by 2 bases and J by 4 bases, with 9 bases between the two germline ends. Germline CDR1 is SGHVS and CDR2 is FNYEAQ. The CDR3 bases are TGTGCCAGCAGCTTAAGTGTAGAATACGAGCAGTACTTC. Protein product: CASSLSVEYEQYF.

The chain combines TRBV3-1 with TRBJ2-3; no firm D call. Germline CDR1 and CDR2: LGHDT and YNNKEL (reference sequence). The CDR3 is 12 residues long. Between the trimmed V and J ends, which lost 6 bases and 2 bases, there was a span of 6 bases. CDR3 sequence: CASRDLTDTQYF. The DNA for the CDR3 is TGTGCCAGCAGGGACCTCACAGATACGCAGTATTTT.

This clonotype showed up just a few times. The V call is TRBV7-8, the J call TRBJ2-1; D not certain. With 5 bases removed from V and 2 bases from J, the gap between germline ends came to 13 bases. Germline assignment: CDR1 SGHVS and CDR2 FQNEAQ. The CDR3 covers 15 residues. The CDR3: CASSAVLNPYNEQFF. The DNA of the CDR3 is TGTGCCAGCAGCGCCGTCCTAAACCCCTACAATGAGCAGTTCTTC. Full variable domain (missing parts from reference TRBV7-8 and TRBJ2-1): GAGVSQSPRYKVAKRGQDVALRCDPISGHVSLFWYQQALGQGPEFLTYFQNEAQLDKSGLPSDRFFAERPEGSVSTLKIQRTQQEDSAVYLCASSAVLNPYNEQFFGPGTRLTVL.

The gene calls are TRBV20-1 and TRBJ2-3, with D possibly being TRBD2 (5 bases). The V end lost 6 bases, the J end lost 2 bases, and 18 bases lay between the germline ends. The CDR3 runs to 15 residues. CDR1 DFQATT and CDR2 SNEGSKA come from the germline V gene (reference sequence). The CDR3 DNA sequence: TGCAGTGCGGGCTCTTGGGAGTTAGTCACAGATACGCAGTATTTT. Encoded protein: CSAGSWELVTDTQYF.

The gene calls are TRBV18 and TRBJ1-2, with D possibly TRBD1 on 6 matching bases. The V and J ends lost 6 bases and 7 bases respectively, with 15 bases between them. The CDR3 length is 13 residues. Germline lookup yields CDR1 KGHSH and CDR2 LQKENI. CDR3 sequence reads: CASSPPGVSGYTF. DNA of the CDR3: TGTGCCAGCTCGCCGCCAGGGGTGAGTGGCTACACCTTC.

CDR3 nucleotide sequence: TGTGCCAGCAGTTTTGGGAGGGTCCAAGAGACCCAGTACTTC. It specifies CASSFGRVQETQYF. The V call is TRBV12-3 or TRBV12-4, the J call TRBJ2-5; 7 positions match TRBD2. The CDR3 runs 14 residues. With V trimmed by 3 bases and J by 1 base, 2 bases remained unmatched.

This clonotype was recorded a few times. DNA for the CDR3: TGTGCCAGCAGCTTAAATGTGCGGGGAACCTCCTACGAGCAGTACTTC. It specifies CASSLNVRGTSYEQYF. This sequence joins TRBV7-8 and TRBJ2-7, with a tentative D call TRBD2 (6 bases). The germline V gene encodes CDR1 SGHVS and CDR2 FQNEAQ. This CDR3 is 16 amino acids long. V dropped 2 bases and J dropped 0 bases, with 14 bases sitting between them.

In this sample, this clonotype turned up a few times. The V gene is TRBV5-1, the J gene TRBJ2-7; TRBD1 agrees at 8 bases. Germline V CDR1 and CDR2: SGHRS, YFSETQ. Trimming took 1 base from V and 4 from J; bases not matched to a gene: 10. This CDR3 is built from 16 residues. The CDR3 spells CASSLTGTGFKYEQYF. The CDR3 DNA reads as TGCGCCAGCAGCTTGACCGGGACAGGATTTAAATACGAGCAGTACTTC.

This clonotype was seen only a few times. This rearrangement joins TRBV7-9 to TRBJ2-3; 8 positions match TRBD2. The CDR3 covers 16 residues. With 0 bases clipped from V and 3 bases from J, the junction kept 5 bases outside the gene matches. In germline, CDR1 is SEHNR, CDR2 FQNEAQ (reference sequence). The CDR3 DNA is TGTGCCAGCAGCTTAGCTGGAAGCGGGAGAACAGATACGCAGTATTTT. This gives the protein CASSLAGSGRTDTQYF.

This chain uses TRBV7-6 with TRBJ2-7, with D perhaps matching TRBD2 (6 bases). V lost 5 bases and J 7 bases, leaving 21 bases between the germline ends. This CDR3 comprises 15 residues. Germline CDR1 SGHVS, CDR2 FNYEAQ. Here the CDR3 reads CASSPRDSYVAEQYF. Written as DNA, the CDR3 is TGTGCCAGCAGCCCCCGGGACTCATACGTAGCAGAGCAGTACTTC.

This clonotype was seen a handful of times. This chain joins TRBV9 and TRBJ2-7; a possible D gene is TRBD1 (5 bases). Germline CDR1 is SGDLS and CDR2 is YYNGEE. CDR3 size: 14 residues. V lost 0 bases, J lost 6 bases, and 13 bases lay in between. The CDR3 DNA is TGTGCCAGCAGCGTAGATATGGGCAGGGCCGAGCAGTACTTC. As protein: CASSVDMGRAEQYF.

The CDR3 DNA sequence: TGTGCCAGCAGCAAAGGGGCTCTAGCGGGAGTCTACGAGCAGTACTTC. This gives the protein CASSKGALAGVYEQYF. The chain employs TRBV21-1 and TRBJ2-7; the table names TRBD2, a call not compared with the DNA. TRBV21-1 is shown as a pseudogene. The CDR3 runs to 16 residues.

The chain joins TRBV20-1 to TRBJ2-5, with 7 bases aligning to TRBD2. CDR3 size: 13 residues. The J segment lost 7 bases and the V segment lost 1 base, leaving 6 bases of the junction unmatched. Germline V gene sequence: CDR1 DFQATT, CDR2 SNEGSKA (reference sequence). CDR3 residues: CSARVLAVRTQYF. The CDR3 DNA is TGCAGTGCTAGAGTTCTAGCGGTGAGGACCCAGTACTTC.

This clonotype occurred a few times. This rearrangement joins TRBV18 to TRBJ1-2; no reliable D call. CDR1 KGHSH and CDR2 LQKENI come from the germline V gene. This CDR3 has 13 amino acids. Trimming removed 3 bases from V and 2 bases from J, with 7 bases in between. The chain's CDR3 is CASSPAENYGYTF. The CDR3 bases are TGTGCCAGCTCACCTGCAGAGAACTATGGCTACACCTTC.